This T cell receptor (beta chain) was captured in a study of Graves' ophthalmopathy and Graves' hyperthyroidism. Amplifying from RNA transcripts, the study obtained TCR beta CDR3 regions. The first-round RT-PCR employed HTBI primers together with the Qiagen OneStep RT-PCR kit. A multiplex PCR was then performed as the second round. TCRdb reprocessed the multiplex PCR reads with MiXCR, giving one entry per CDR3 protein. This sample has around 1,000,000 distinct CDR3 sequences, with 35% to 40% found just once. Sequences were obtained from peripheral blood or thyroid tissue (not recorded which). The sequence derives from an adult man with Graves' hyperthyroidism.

CDR3 region: CAWSDGTGANVLTF. The DNA for the CDR3 is TGTGCCTGGAGTGACGGGACGGGGGCCAACGTCCTGACTTTC. The rearrangement links TRBV30 to TRBJ2-6; tentatively, D is TRBD1 or TRBD2 (5 bases each). CDR1 is GTSNPN, CDR2 SVGIG, per germline (reference sequence). Trimming cost V 1 base and J 4 bases, with 8 bases left between them. CDR3 size: 14 residues.